This T cell receptor beta chain was identified in a study of T cell responses to AZD1222 COVID-19 vaccine. Study findings and constraints: White British people made up most donors, females outnumbered males, and clonal diversity was possibly underestimated. Two AZD1222 administrations were followed by greater Spike-specific TCR breadth and depth. The peak T cell response came first, and repertoires were sampled only after it. Unmutated variant regions are reportedly targeted by nearly half of spike-specific TCRs.

Trimming removed 5 bases from V and 3 bases from J, with 10 bases in between. The CDR3 totals 13 residues. Germline values: CDR1 MDHEN, CDR2 SYDVKM. Libraries were prepared by immunoSEQ multiplex PCR; TCRdb keeps only in-frame clonotypes and omits some of them. The table has around 120,000 clones, 80% to 95% seen once. Concerning this clone: What it recognizes is unknown.

The chain combines TRBV28 with TRBJ1-2, with a possible D match to TRBD1 (6 bases). The sequences come from peripheral blood, collected on day 0 of AZD1222 vaccination. The TCR comes from an adult in good health. The CDR3 DNA follows: TGTGCCAGCAGTGCAGGGACATACTATGGCTACACCTTC. The encoded protein is CASSAGTYYGYTF.